The 22 T cell receptor beta chains below come from one sample, sequenced in a study of response to subunit inactivated influenza vaccine. TCRdb independently ran MiXCR on the RT-PCR reads; one entry per CDR3 protein. The data show about 190,000 distinct CDR3 sequences, 13% to 15% seen once. The sample consisted of CD8+ T cells sorted from PBMCs, taken roughly 5 days after vaccination. The receptors were sampled from a man between 50 and 59 years old who received an inactivated influenza vaccine.

V is TRBV28 and J is TRBJ1-6; no reliable D call. CDR1 MDHEN and CDR2 SYDVKM come from the germline V gene. The CDR3 is 16 residues long. V gave up 2 bases and J gave up 0 bases, with 8 bases separating them. In nucleotides, the CDR3 is TGTGCCAGCAGTTTACTGGAAAGCTCCTATAATTCACCCCTCCACTTT. Amino acids: CASSLLESSYNSPLHF. Looking up the rest from reference TRBV28 and TRBJ1-6 gives the full variable domain: DVKVTQSSRYLVKRTGEKVFLECVQDMDHENMFWYRQDPGLGLRLIYFSYDVKMKEKGDIPEGYSVSREKKERFSLILESASTNQTSMYLCASSLLESSYNSPLHFGNGTRLTVT.

In this sample, this clonotype turned up once. CDR3 loop: CASSRTPSREQFF. In DNA, the CDR3 is TGTGCCAGCAGCAGGACCCCCTCGCGGGAGCAGTTCTTC. This sequence joins TRBV12-3 or TRBV12-4 and TRBJ2-1; no firm D call. V dropped 6 bases and J dropped 10 bases, with 16 bases sitting between them. The length of the CDR3 is 13 residues.

This clonotype appeared a few times. The chain couples TRBV14 to TRBJ2-3; D remains unclear. CDR1 SGHDN and CDR2 FVKESK come from the germline V gene. CDR3 length: 15 residues. The germline V and J ends were trimmed by 3 bases and 7 bases, with 17 bases remaining between them. The CDR3 loop reads CASSHLPYLGNTQYF. CDR3 nucleotides: TGTGCCAGCAGCCACCTTCCATATCTTGGGAATACGCAGTATTTT. Looking up the rest from reference TRBV14 and TRBJ2-3 gives the full variable domain: EAGVTQFPSHSVIEKGQTVTLRCDPISGHDNLYWYRRVMGKEIKFLLHFVKESKQDESGMPNNRFLAERTGGTYSTLKVQPAELEDSGVYFCASSHLPYLGNTQYFGPGTRLTVL.

The V call is TRBV27, the J call TRBJ1-5; possibly TRBD1 for D (5 bases). V was clipped by 2 bases and J by 3 bases, with 8 bases between them. This CDR3 spans 14 amino acids. The germline V gene encodes CDR1 MNHEY and CDR2 SMNVEV (reference sequence). The CDR3, as DNA: TGTGCCAGCAGTTTACAGGGCCCCAATCAGCCCCAGCATTTT. Translated: CASSLQGPNQPQHF.

The chain couples TRBV2 to TRBJ2-3, with no clear D. This CDR3 contains 14 residues. Trimming removed 4 bases at V and 5 bases at J, with 13 bases between. CDR1 and CDR2 from the germline V gene are SNHLY and FYNNEI. CDR3 protein: CASSVEADGDTQYF. The CDR3 bases are TGTGCCAGCAGTGTAGAGGCCGACGGAGATACGCAGTATTTT.

The rearrangement joins TRBV6-5 to TRBJ2-3; 14 bases are a match to TRBD2. CDR3 size: 18 residues. Trimming removed 4 bases from V and 5 bases from J; junction bases left unmatched: 11. Germline assignment: CDR1 MNHEY and CDR2 SVGAGI. For the CDR3, the DNA is TGTGCCAGCAGTTCGAGCTCCAAGACTAGCGGGAGGGGAGATACGCAGTATTTT. Amino acids: CASSSSSKTSGRGDTQYF.

This clonotype has a handful of counts. The chain's CDR3 is CASSYSKGFREQFF. The DNA for the CDR3 is TGTGCCAGCAGTTACTCGAAGGGTTTCCGGGAGCAGTTCTTC. The chain recombines TRBV6-5 with TRBJ2-1; D ambiguous. V was shortened by 0 bases and J by 10 bases, with 13 bases between the two germline ends. The CDR3 is 14 residues long. Per the germline V gene, CDR1 is MNHEY and CDR2 is SVGAGI.

This clonotype occurred many times. This chain connects TRBV29-1 to TRBJ2-7; no reliable D call. Germline V gene sequence: CDR1 SQVTM, CDR2 ANQGSEA. The CDR3 length is 13 residues. V dropped 5 bases and J dropped 0 bases, with 11 bases sitting between them. The CDR3 loop reads CSVSDAISYEQYF. The CDR3 DNA is TGCAGCGTTTCGGACGCGATCTCCTACGAGCAGTACTTC.

This chain uses TRBV7-3 with TRBJ2-1, with TRBD2 identical over 11 bases. The CDR3 contains 18 residues. Germline CDR1 and CDR2: SGHTA and FQGTGA. With 5 bases clipped from V and 5 bases from J, the junction kept 14 bases outside the gene matches. CDR3 amino acids: CASSPNPRLAGLHNEQFF. The CDR3 DNA reads TGTGCCAGCAGCCCCAATCCCCGACTAGCGGGACTCCACAATGAGCAGTTCTTC.

The J gene is TRBJ1-1, the V gene TRBV5-1; no definite D call. Trimming pared 2 bases from V and 3 bases from J, leaving 11 bases between. This CDR3 has 14 residues. Germline CDR1 reads SGHRS; CDR2 reads YFSETQ. CDR3 sequence reads: CASSLGGSDTEAFF. CDR3 in DNA: TGCGCCAGCAGCTTAGGTGGGTCGGACACTGAAGCTTTCTTT.

This clonotype was seen a few times. This chain connects TRBV20-1 to TRBJ2-5; 10 positions match TRBD2. This CDR3 is 14 amino acids long. After removal of 3 bases from V and 0 bases from J, the junction contained 1 base not matched to a gene. Looked up from germline, CDR1 is DFQATT and CDR2 is SNEGSKA (reference sequence). This CDR3 is CSASGTSDQETQYF. Here the CDR3 DNA reads TGCAGTGCTAGTGGGACTAGCGACCAAGAGACCCAGTACTTC.

The chain has TRBV4-3 and TRBJ1-1, with D perhaps matching TRBD1 (6 bases). The V gene's germline CDR1 is LGHNA and CDR2 YSLEER. V was clipped by 4 bases and J by 2 bases, with 20 bases between them. The CDR3 spans 17 residues. CDR3 in amino acids: CASSLEFRGSINTEAFF. The CDR3 DNA sequence: TGCGCCAGCAGCCTCGAATTTAGGGGGAGCATAAACACTGAAGCTTTCTTT.

This clonotype was detected only a few times. The chain's CDR3 is CASSGTGISGANVLTF. The CDR3 DNA is TGTGCCAGCAGCGGTACAGGGATTTCTGGGGCCAACGTCCTGACTTTC. The V gene is TRBV6-2 or TRBV6-3, the J gene TRBJ2-6; the D gene is possibly TRBD1 (6 bases). Germline CDR1 reads MNHEY; CDR2 reads SVGEGT. V was shortened by 6 bases and J by 1 base, with 13 bases between the two germline ends. The CDR3 loop spans 16 amino acids.

The rearrangement uses TRBV28 and TRBJ2-7; TRBD2 aligns across 13 bases. The germline V gene encodes CDR1 MDHEN and CDR2 SYDVKM. The CDR3 runs to 18 residues. Germline trimming cut 3 bases from V and 0 bases from J; bases unmatched to any gene: 8. The CDR3 loop is CASSFTGTSGTSSYEQYF. The CDR3 DNA is TGTGCCAGCAGTTTCACCGGGACTAGCGGGACAAGCTCCTACGAGCAGTACTTC.

This clonotype was detected many times. The chain joins TRBV4-1 to TRBJ2-3; no clear D. This CDR3 is built from 17 residues. Trimming removed 1 base from V and 1 base from J, with 15 bases in between. The germline V gene encodes CDR1 MGHRA and CDR2 YSYEKL. CDR3 amino acids: CASSQGRSPTGTDTQYF. The DNA for the CDR3 is TGCGCCAGCAGCCAAGGACGCAGTCCTACGGGCACAGATACGCAGTATTTT.

The genes are TRBV9 and TRBJ2-3, with TRBD1 matching over 9 bases. This CDR3 contains 16 residues. Germline CDR1 SGDLS, CDR2 YYNGEE. The ends lost 3 bases at V and 2 bases at J; junction bases unmatched: 7. This CDR3 is CASSEKTGGVTDTQYF. CDR3 in DNA: TGTGCCAGCAGCGAAAAGACAGGGGGGGTCACAGATACGCAGTATTTT. Full variable domain (outside the CDR3, taken from reference TRBV9 and TRBJ2-3): DSGVTQTPKHLITATGQRVTLRCSPRSGDLSVYWYQQSLDQGLQFLIQYYNGEERAKGNILERFSAQQFPDLHSELNLSSLELGDSALYFCASSEKTGGVTDTQYFGPGTRLTVL.

This clonotype was seen only a few times. This chain joins TRBV3-1 and TRBJ1-5, with D possibly TRBD1 on 6 matching bases. The CDR3 sequence is 19 residues long. The V end was cut by 1 base, the J end by 0 bases, with 19 bases between. In germline, CDR1 is LGHDT, CDR2 YNNKEL (reference sequence). The CDR3 here is CASSQGTRQEVYSNQPQHF. The CDR3 DNA follows: TGTGCCAGCAGCCAAGGAACGCGACAGGAGGTTTATAGCAATCAGCCCCAGCATTTT.

This clonotype occurred a few times. J is TRBJ2-5 and V is TRBV7-9, with TRBD1 matching over 8 bases. Per germline, CDR1 SEHNR and CDR2 FQNEAQ (reference sequence). Unmatched junction bases numbered 5, after V lost 3 bases and J lost 2 bases. This CDR3 has 15 amino acids. The CDR3 protein is CASSFGQGSQETQYF. The CDR3 DNA follows: TGTGCCAGCAGCTTCGGACAGGGTTCTCAAGAGACCCAGTACTTC. Full variable domain (outside the CDR3, taken from reference TRBV7-9 and TRBJ2-5): DTGVSQNPRHKITKRGQNVTFRCDPISEHNRLYWYRQTLGQGPEFLTYFQNEAQLEKSRLLSDRFSAERPKGSFSTLEIQRTEQGDSAMYLCASSFGQGSQETQYFGPGTRLLVL.

The chain recombines TRBV11-2 with TRBJ2-1, with 11 positions matching TRBD1. After removal of 5 bases from V and 3 bases from J, the junction contained 3 bases not matched to a gene. CDR3 length: 15 amino acids. Germline CDR1 is SGHAT and CDR2 is FQNNGV. CDR3 in DNA: TGTGCCAGCAGCGGACAGGGGGCTGGCTACAATGAGCAGTTCTTC. Amino acids: CASSGQGAGYNEQFF.

This clonotype was detected only a few times. V and J are TRBV28 and TRBJ2-7, with a weak D call TRBD1 (6 bases). The CDR3 loop spans 14 amino acids. V dropped 1 base and J dropped 4 bases, with 11 bases sitting between them. Germline V CDR1 and CDR2: MDHEN, SYDVKM. The CDR3 reads CASSLFRGRYEQYF. DNA of the CDR3: TGTGCCAGCAGTTTATTCAGGGGCCGATACGAGCAGTACTTC.

The genes are TRBV12-3 or TRBV12-4 and TRBJ2-7; either TRBD1 or TRBD2 may fit D (5 bases each). V lost 6 bases and J lost 4, with 19 bases in between. This CDR3 has 15 residues. The CDR3 loop reads CASRNSGTAIYEQYF. The CDR3 DNA is TGTGCCAGCAGGAACTCCGGGACGGCCATTTACGAGCAGTACTTC.

The chain uses TRBV5-1 and TRBJ2-6; no clear D gene. Germline V gene lookup returns CDR1 SGHRS and CDR2 YFSETQ. Trimming left V 2 bases short and J 0 bases short, with 15 bases between. The CDR3 sequence is 18 residues long. The DNA of the CDR3 is TGCGCCAGCAGCTTTATGGCAGGCTCCAGCTCTGGGGCCAACGTCCTGACTTTC. Protein sequence: CASSFMAGSSSGANVLTF.